A selection of T cell receptor beta chains follows, all from one sample in a study of response to subunit inactivated influenza vaccine. TCRdb passed the RT-PCR reads through MiXCR, listing each CDR3 protein once. The table shows approximately 530,000 distinct CDR3 sequences, with roughly 7.9% occurring only once. The sequences come from PBMCs from blood, collected roughly 24 months after vaccination. These receptors all come from a man in his fifties or sixties who received an inactivated influenza vaccine. CDR3s include the opening cysteine and the closing phenylalanine or tryptophan. Fields, in order: D gene, J gene, clone size, V gene, CDR3 protein, CDR3 DNA. D genes are given only for firm matches. The size of a clone is reported for some rows only, either as once, few or many, or as a class for expanded clones.

>TRBD1|TRBJ1-4|few|TRBV20-1
CSAASGTGGEKLFF
TGCAGTGCCGCCTCCGGGACAGGGGGTGAAAAACTGTTTTTT
>-|TRBJ2-7|-|TRBV6-2/TRBV6-3
CASIKDLNSYEQYF
TGTGCCAGCATCAAAGACTTGAACTCCTACGAGCAGTACTTC
>TRBD1|TRBJ2-7|-|TRBV18
CASSPLQTGAYEQYF
TGTGCCAGCTCACCGCTACAGACAGGGGCATACGAGCAGTACTTC
>-|TRBJ1-3|few|TRBV25-1
CASRRTESGNTIYF
TGTGCCAGCAGACGAACAGAATCAGGAAACACCATATATTTT
>TRBD1|TRBJ1-2|few|TRBV5-6
CASSLVQGDYGYTF
TGTGCCAGCAGCTTGGTTCAGGGGGACTATGGCTACACCTTC
>-|TRBJ2-2|many|TRBV29-1
CSVSITGFQTGELFF
TGCAGCGTCTCGATTACAGGGTTTCAGACCGGGGAGCTGTTTTTT
>-|TRBJ2-7|few|TRBV7-9
CASSLGKLRYEQYF
TGTGCCAGCAGCTTGGGGAAACTCCGCTACGAGCAGTACTTC
>-|TRBJ2-3|few|TRBV25-1
CASSRQWQGDTQYF
TGTGCCAGCAGTAGACAGTGGCAGGGAGATACGCAGTATTTT
>-|TRBJ1-2|many|TRBV12-3/TRBV12-4
CASSFRGPYGYTF
TGTGCCAGCAGTTTTAGGGGCCCCTATGGCTACACCTTC
>-|TRBJ2-5|few|TRBV15
CATSLAAETQYF
TGTGCCACCAGTTTAGCGGCCGAGACCCAGTACTTC
>-|TRBJ2-6|-|TRBV6-2/TRBV6-3
CASRPQGDGANVLTF
TGTGCCAGCAGGCCCCAGGGAGATGGGGCCAACGTCCTGACTTTC
>-|TRBJ2-7|many|TRBV4-1
CASSQHRRNEAYEQYF
TGCGCCAGCAGCCAACACAGGAGAAACGAGGCCTACGAGCAGTACTTC
>TRBD1|TRBJ2-5|many|TRBV20-1
CSASRTGKETQYF
TGCAGTGCTAGTAGGACAGGGAAAGAGACCCAGTACTTC
>-|TRBJ2-2|-|TRBV7-2
CASSLIGVGTGELFF
TGTGCCAGCAGCTTAATCGGGGTCGGGACCGGGGAGCTGTTTTTT
>-|TRBJ2-5|-|TRBV29-1
CSAGGARETQYF
TGCAGCGCCGGCGGGGCCCGAGAGACCCAGTACTTC
>TRBD1|TRBJ2-4|many|TRBV12-3/TRBV12-4
CASSYDRGNIQYF
TGTGCCAGCAGTTACGACAGGGGAAACATTCAGTACTTC
>TRBD1|TRBJ2-2|many|TRBV12-3/TRBV12-4
CASSSTRTGIGELFF
TGTGCCAGCAGTTCTACACGGACAGGGATCGGGGAGCTGTTTTTT
>-|TRBJ2-1|few|TRBV19
CASSIPSGPGRHEQFF
TGTGCCAGTAGTATACCATCCGGGCCAGGGCGGCATGAGCAGTTCTTC
>-|TRBJ2-1|few|TRBV4-1
CASSRLRGGSYNEQFF
TGCGCCAGCAGCCGCCTTAGGGGGGGCTCCTACAATGAGCAGTTCTTC
>TRBD1|TRBJ2-7|few|TRBV18
CASSPGQGRLGYSYEQYF
TGTGCCAGCTCCCCAGGACAGGGTCGGCTTGGGTACTCCTACGAGCAGTACTTC
>-|TRBJ2-1|few|TRBV5-1
CASSANSYNEQFF
TGCGCCAGCAGCGCGAACTCGTACAATGAGCAGTTCTTC
>TRBD1|TRBJ1-4|many|TRBV7-9
CASSSRTGDTTNEKLFF
TGTGCCAGCAGCTCTCGGACAGGGGACACAACTAATGAAAAACTGTTTTTT
>TRBD2|TRBJ2-2|few|TRBV7-6
CASSRDSSGSPGELFF
TGTGCCAGCAGCCGTGATTCCAGCGGGAGTCCCGGGGAGCTGTTTTTT
>-|TRBJ2-1|many|TRBV25-1
CASSEPVNNEQFF
TGTGCCAGCAGTGAACCAGTTAACAATGAGCAGTTCTTC
>-|TRBJ1-5|many|TRBV28
CASRDGYSNQPQHF
TGTGCCAGCAGGGACGGCTATAGCAATCAGCCCCAGCATTTT
>TRBD1|TRBJ2-7|few|TRBV5-1
CASSSGTGSHEQYF
TGCGCCAGCAGCTCTGGGACAGGGTCTCACGAGCAGTACTTC
>-|TRBJ1-1|few|TRBV25-1
CASSEYFGEAFF
TGTGCCAGCAGTGAATACTTCGGTGAAGCTTTCTTT
>-|TRBJ1-2|few|TRBV7-2
CASSLGWRVEYYGYTF
TGTGCCAGCAGCTTAGGGTGGCGGGTCGAGTACTATGGCTACACCTTC
>-|TRBJ2-3|many|TRBV7-2
CASSLDGHSTDTQYF
TGTGCCAGCAGCTTAGACGGTCATAGCACAGATACGCAGTATTTT
>TRBD1|TRBJ1-1|-|TRBV5-6
CASSFIDRADTEAFF
TGTGCCAGCAGCTTCATCGACAGGGCGGACACTGAAGCTTTCTTT
>TRBD1|TRBJ2-3|-|TRBV27
CASSLREQGLDTQYF
TGTGCCAGCAGTTTACGAGAACAGGGGCTCGATACGCAGTATTTT
>-|TRBJ2-7|few|TRBV6-1
CASSGPGAREQYF
TGTGCCAGCAGTGGCCCGGGGGCACGCGAGCAGTACTTC
>TRBD2|TRBJ2-1|-|TRBV6-5
CASSYSRNSGSNEQFF
TGTGCCAGCAGTTACTCCCGGAATAGCGGGAGTAATGAGCAGTTCTTC
>TRBD1|TRBJ2-2|-|TRBV28
CASTNTGEIGELFF
TGTGCCAGCACCAACACAGGGGAAATAGGGGAGCTGTTTTTT
>TRBD2|TRBJ2-3|many|TRBV20-1
CSATPSGGARSTDTQYF
TGCAGTGCTACCCCCAGCGGGGGGGCCAGAAGCACAGATACGCAGTATTTT
>TRBD2|TRBJ2-3|few|TRBV6-6
CASRGGEADTQYF
TGTGCCAGCCGGGGGGGCGAGGCAGATACGCAGTATTTT
>-|TRBJ1-2|many|TRBV4-2
CASSQRLYGYTF
TGTGCCAGCAGCCAACGGTTATATGGCTACACCTTC
>-|TRBJ1-1|many|TRBV20-1
CSARFGGKATEAFF
TGCAGTGCTAGATTCGGAGGGAAGGCCACTGAAGCTTTCTTT
>-|TRBJ2-3|many|TRBV29-1
CSAMLGAEVGTQYF
TGCAGCGCTATGCTAGGGGCGGAGGTTGGGACGCAGTATTTT
>-|TRBJ2-7|-|TRBV19
CASSIDYSGASGQYF
TGTGCCAGTAGTATAGATTATAGCGGAGCTTCAGGGCAGTACTTC
>TRBD1|TRBJ2-7|many|TRBV6-1
CASNRDRPPYEQYF
TGTGCCAGCAATAGGGACAGGCCCCCCTACGAGCAGTACTTC
>-|TRBJ2-3|-|TRBV7-2
CASSFGAERDTQYF
TGTGCCAGCAGCTTCGGGGCCGAGAGAGATACGCAGTATTTT
>-|TRBJ1-4|-|TRBV20-1
CSARAAAEKLFF
TGCAGTGCTAGAGCGGCAGCCGAAAAACTGTTTTTT
>-|TRBJ2-2|-|TRBV5-1
CASSLDPATGELFF
TGCGCCAGCAGCTTGGATCCAGCGACCGGGGAGCTGTTTTTT
>-|TRBJ1-2|few|TRBV14
CASSQDFGGYTF
TGTGCCAGCAGCCAAGATTTTGGCGGCTACACCTTC
>-|TRBJ1-1|few|TRBV18
CASSPKGLNTEAFF
TGTGCCAGCTCACCAAAGGGGCTGAACACTGAAGCTTTCTTT
>-|TRBJ2-3|few|TRBV6-2/TRBV6-3
CASSLQSPGTDTQYF
TGTGCCAGCAGTCTTCAATCTCCGGGGACAGATACGCAGTATTTT
>TRBD1|TRBJ2-2|-|TRBV6-2/TRBV6-3
CASRKTGSTGELFF
TGTGCCAGCAGGAAGACAGGGTCCACCGGGGAGCTGTTTTTT
>TRBD2|TRBJ2-3|many|TRBV6-1
CASSDWGTSISDTQYF
TGTGCCAGCAGTGATTGGGGGACTAGCATCTCAGATACGCAGTATTTT
>-|TRBJ1-2|few|TRBV7-8
CASSSGARYGYTF
TGTGCCAGCAGCTCCGGGGCCCGCTATGGCTACACCTTC
>-|TRBJ2-1|many|TRBV18
CASSGPYNEQFF
TGTGCCAGCTCAGGGCCGTACAATGAGCAGTTCTTC
>-|TRBJ1-3|-|TRBV5-1
CASSLEQDSGNTIYF
TGCGCCAGCAGCTTGGAGCAGGACTCTGGAAACACCATATATTTT
>TRBD1|TRBJ1-4|-|TRBV3-1
CASSHTDRGQGNEKLFF
TGTGCCAGCAGCCATACGGACAGGGGGCAGGGTAATGAAAAACTGTTTTTT
>-|TRBJ1-1|-|TRBV30
CAWSKGGGIPDEAFF
TGTGCCTGGAGTAAGGGGGGAGGGATACCGGATGAAGCTTTCTTT